The clone carrying this T cell receptor (beta chain) was counted a single time. The entry originates in a study of T cell changes during pregnancy in multiple sclerosis. Some clones are missing from TCRdb's copy, which holds only in-frame ones; the method was immunoSEQ multiplex PCR. The sample has about 40,000 clones, about 91% seen once. The V end lost 5 bases, the J end lost 3 bases, and 10 bases lay between the germline ends. CDR3 size: 13 residues. CDR1 is SGHNT and CDR2 is YYREEE in the germline V gene (reference sequence). Source: CD8+ T cells from peripheral blood mononuclear cells, taken before pregnancy. The clonotype comes from a female donor with multiple sclerosis, enrolled in a pregnancy study. This chain uses TRBV5-4 with TRBJ2-3; D gene ambiguous. CDR3 region: CASRPFQTDTQYF. The DNA for the CDR3 is TGTGCCAGCAGACCATTTCAGACAGATACGCAGTATTTT.